This is a list of T cell receptor beta chains from one sample in a study of blood T cells in healthy people across ages. In TCRdb, the 5' RACE reads were re-called with MiXCR into one record per CDR3 protein. The sample contains 2 million or so distinct CDR3 sequences, around half of which appear only once. The source material was blood. The source is a woman between 40 and 50 years old in good health. The CDR3 runs from the conserved cysteine through the conserved F or W.

v_gene: TRBV20-1; CDR3aa: CSARDRGILRQPQHF
v_gene: TRBV12-3/TRBV12-4; CDR3aa: CASSLNMGGETQYF
v_gene: TRBV6-6; CDR3aa: CASIGRHGYTF
v_gene: TRBV6-1; CDR3aa: CASSAPDRGRVLLLYNEQFF
v_gene: TRBV5-1; CDR3aa: CASSKGLRLEVLTEKLFF
v_gene: TRBV14; CDR3aa: CASSQFRTSGGFYEQFF
v_gene: TRBV27; CDR3aa: CASSLFPHYGYTF
v_gene: TRBV12-3/TRBV12-4; CDR3aa: CASSLRVGEKLFF
v_gene: TRBV5-1; CDR3aa: CASSFLNGQGADTQYF
v_gene: TRBV20-1; CDR3aa: CSARVGQGSYGYTF
v_gene: TRBV4-3; CDR3aa: CASSHTRGSYEQYF
v_gene: TRBV4-2; CDR3aa: CASSQAGTGSNPNYGYTF
v_gene: TRBV12-5; CDR3aa: CASGLGQIETQYF
v_gene: TRBV6-6; CDR3aa: CASSRGQGVETQYF
v_gene: TRBV4-3; CDR3aa: CASSQERGTYEQYF
v_gene: TRBV7-9; CDR3aa: CASSVVIADTQYF
v_gene: TRBV18; CDR3aa: CASSRDRTYEHYF
v_gene: TRBV6-5; CDR3aa: CASGQFTEAFF
v_gene: TRBV20-1; CDR3aa: CSAIRARSYGYTF
v_gene: TRBV4-3; CDR3aa: CASSQGGQGGAPDTQYF
v_gene: TRBV7-3; CDR3aa: CASSLLGAGVTDTQYF
v_gene: TRBV20-1; CDR3aa: CSALRGGAWETQYF
v_gene: TRBV10-3; CDR3aa: CAISEVGGYEQYF
v_gene: TRBV28; CDR3aa: CASSSWTGRTPSTETQYF
v_gene: TRBV27; CDR3aa: CASGGRTGANYGYTF
v_gene: TRBV7-2; CDR3aa: CASSSRAGTGVNEQFF
v_gene: TRBV20-1; CDR3aa: CSAVAGATASYETQYF
v_gene: TRBV20-1; CDR3aa: CSARPQGGTQHF
v_gene: TRBV6-6; CDR3aa: CASRSRDKNEQFF
v_gene: TRBV20-1; CDR3aa: CSAQKQASEQYF
v_gene: TRBV6-5; CDR3aa: CASSYVTFAYNEQFF
v_gene: TRBV5-1; CDR3aa: CASSFLTPASTDTQYF
v_gene: TRBV7-2; CDR3aa: CASSSPGTSGKYEQYF
v_gene: TRBV7-9; CDR3aa: CASSQGQGTVNEKLFF
v_gene: TRBV9; CDR3aa: CASSVGLVGANVLTF
v_gene: TRBV5-1; CDR3aa: CASSLDRDSPLHF
v_gene: TRBV7-9; CDR3aa: CASSPGTVPETQYF
v_gene: TRBV3-1; CDR3aa: CASSQGTGTGENTEAFF
v_gene: TRBV28; CDR3aa: CASSFIVGVSYEQYF
v_gene: TRBV9; CDR3aa: CASSGLTGEEAFF
v_gene: TRBV3-1; CDR3aa: CASSQLAGVNNEQYF
v_gene: TRBV2; CDR3aa: CASSEGRGSDGYTF
v_gene: TRBV20-1; CDR3aa: CSAVSRMVGNSPLHF
v_gene: TRBV6-2/TRBV6-3; CDR3aa: CATVDLGAVTDTQYF
v_gene: TRBV28; CDR3aa: CASGTTGTYGYTF
v_gene: TRBV21-1; CDR3aa: CASSSTGSMDTQYF